Below are 26 T cell receptor beta chains sequenced from a single sample in a study of tumor-infiltrating lymphocytes in primary liver carcinoma. Germline DNA was also extracted, with blood RNA taken from unsorted whole blood. A constant-region primer served to make TCR beta cDNA from about 500 ng total RNA. Slightly modified ARM-PCR with three nested multiplex PCR rounds yielded TCR beta libraries. The study ran its first two PCR rounds for around 9 cycles each, using TRBV1-TRBV30 forward primers and a C-beta reverse primer. Using its own MiXCR run on the multiplex PCR reads, TCRdb lists one record per CDR3 protein. The sample shows under 200,000 distinct CDR3 sequences, about 61% of them seen only once. The sample comprised peripheral blood. These receptor sequences come from a woman between 55 and 75 years old with primary liver carcinoma and hepatitis B virus infection.

This clonotype appeared a few times. One junction end disagrees with the germline gene, perhaps due to a read error. The CDR3 DNA follows: TGTGCCAGCAGTTTAGGATCACTGAATACTGAAGCTTTCTTT. This sequence encodes CASSLGSLNTEAFF. The chain carries TRBV28 and TRBJ1-1, with D unclear. The CDR3 sequence is 14 residues long. The germline V gene has CDR1 MDHEN and CDR2 SYDVKM.

The chain has TRBV7-3 and TRBJ2-2; no firm D call. CDR3 length: 13 residues. Between the trimmed V and J ends, which lost 3 bases and 4 bases, there was a span of 6 bases. Germline V CDR1 and CDR2: SGHTA, FQGTGA. The CDR3 sequence: CASSFGLTGELFF. The CDR3 nucleotides read TGTGCCAGCAGCTTTGGCCTCACCGGGGAGCTGTTTTTT. Full variable domain (rest looked up from reference TRBV7-3 and TRBJ2-2): GAGVSQTPSNKVTEKGKYVELRCDPISGHTALYWYRQSLGQGPEFLIYFQGTGAADDSGLPNDRFFAVRPEGSVSTLKIQRTERGDSAVYLCASSFGLTGELFFGEGSRLTVL.

This clonotype was counted many times. The chain has TRBV6-5 and TRBJ2-3, with TRBD1 matching 12 bases. After removal of 4 bases from V and 4 bases from J, the junction contained 3 bases not matched to a gene. This CDR3 has 15 amino acids. The germline V gene encodes CDR1 MNHEY and CDR2 SVGAGI. The chain's CDR3 is CASSFGTGGADTQYF. The CDR3 nucleotides read TGTGCCAGCAGTTTTGGGACAGGGGGCGCAGATACGCAGTATTTT.

This clonotype was recorded a few times. The J gene is TRBJ2-3, the V gene TRBV14; no definite D call. This CDR3 has 15 residues. V was trimmed by 0 bases and J by 6 bases, leaving 13 bases between them. Germline V gives CDR1 SGHDN, CDR2 FVKESK. The CDR3 DNA reads TGTGCCAGCAGCCAAGATCGGGCACACTCCGATACGCAGTATTTT. Protein product: CASSQDRAHSDTQYF.

Regarding this clonotype: A clone one base away is much larger, so this may be a read error. The chain uses TRBV29-1 and TRBJ1-1; D is unclear. The CDR3 is 8 amino acids. Looked up from germline, CDR1 is SQVTM and CDR2 is ANQGSEA. In DNA, the CDR3 is TGCAGCGTTGACGGCATGGGCTTT. Translating it yields CSVDGMGF.

This clonotype was recorded at least ten times. The chain uses TRBV4-2 and TRBJ2-1; 8 bases fit TRBD1. Trimming removed 4 bases from V and 6 bases from J; junction bases left unmatched: 8. The CDR3 has 15 amino acids. Germline values: CDR1 LGHNA, CDR2 YNFKEQ. This chain's CDR3 is CASSPRQGSFNEQFF. CDR3 DNA: TGTGCCAGCAGCCCCCGACAGGGGAGCTTCAATGAGCAGTTCTTC.

Concerning this clonotype: A read error is possible here, since a much larger clone lies one base away. The rearrangement links TRBV4-2 to TRBJ2-3; D ambiguous. The CDR3 loop spans 15 amino acids. The germline gives CDR1 LGHNA, CDR2 YNFKEQ. The ends were cut back, 0 bases at V and 1 base at J, with 8 bases in the middle. CDR3 in DNA: TGTGCCAGCAGCCAAGACGACCGACGCACAGATACGCAGTATTTT. Translation: CASSQDDRRTDTQYF.

This chain connects TRBV28 to TRBJ1-3, with a possible D match to TRBD1 (6 bases). Germline CDR1 reads MDHEN; CDR2 reads SYDVKM. The CDR3 loop spans 15 amino acids. The V and J ends lost 6 bases and 0 bases respectively, with 12 bases between them. The CDR3 region is CASRRTDTSGNTIYF. CDR3 bases: TGTGCCAGCAGAAGGACAGACACCTCTGGAAACACCATATATTTT.

This clonotype was observed a few times. With a much larger clone just one base away, this may be a read error. This chain connects TRBV29-1 to TRBJ2-7, with D perhaps TRBD1 (5 bases). Germline CDR1 is SQVTM and CDR2 is ANQGSEA. V shed 4 bases and J shed 13 bases, with 17 bases lying between them. CDR3 length equals 11 residues. CDR3 protein: CSVADTRRHYF. CDR3 nucleotides: TGCAGCGTTGCGGACACCCGGCGGCACTACTTC.

As for this clonotype: One end of the junction does not line up with germline, which may come from a read error. This CDR3 is CASSEACGSDEQYF. The CDR3 DNA sequence: TGCGCCAGCAGTGAAGCTTGCGGGAGCGACGAGCAGTACTTC. This chain links TRBV6-1 with TRBJ2-7, with 7 bases lining up with TRBD2. The CDR3 has 14 residues. CDR1 is MNHNS, CDR2 SASEGT, per germline.

This clonotype has a count of ten or more. V usage is TRBV6-6 and J usage is TRBJ1-2; D not resolved. Trimming stripped 7 bases from V and 2 bases from J, with 11 bases between. Germline CDR1 MNHNY, CDR2 SVGAGI (reference sequence). The CDR3 length is 13 residues. CDR3 in DNA: TGTGCCAGCACTTATATAAGCAACTATGGCTACACCTTC. This codes for CASTYISNYGYTF.

The chain links TRBV28 to TRBJ2-3; weak D call: TRBD2 (5 bases). CDR1 and CDR2 (germline): MDHEN, SYDVKM. This CDR3 is 13 amino acids long. With 8 bases removed from V and 4 bases from J, the gap between germline ends came to 13 bases. The CDR3 loop is CASHSGNPDTQYF. For the CDR3, the DNA is TGTGCCAGCCACTCCGGGAATCCAGATACGCAGTATTTT.

On this clonotype itself: A much larger clone is a single base away; this may be a read error. The chain recombines TRBV6-5 with TRBJ2-3; D possibly corresponds to TRBD2 (7 bases). Between the trimmed V and J ends, which lost 3 bases and 3 bases, there was a span of 19 bases. CDR1 MNHEY and CDR2 SVGAGI come from the germline V gene. This CDR3 region has 17 residues. The CDR3 nucleotides are TGTGCCAGCAGTTATTGTCTTGGCAGGGGAGGGACAGATACGCAGTATTTT. Translating it yields CASSYCLGRGGTDTQYF.

In its sample, this clonotype was seen many times. The chain's CDR3 is CAISPRKSGDNEQFF. CDR3 nucleotide sequence: TGTGCCATCAGTCCTAGGAAGTCTGGTGACAATGAGCAGTTCTTC. V and J are TRBV10-3 and TRBJ2-1; D gene uncertain. The germline V gene encodes CDR1 ENHRY and CDR2 SYGVKD. CDR3 length: 15 amino acids. V dropped 5 bases and J dropped 5 bases, with 16 bases sitting between them.

A word on this clonotype: Just one base apart from a much larger clone, this may be a read error. The chain recombines TRBV4-1 with TRBJ2-1, with D perhaps matching TRBD1 (5 bases). This CDR3 is built from 16 residues. Germline CDR1 reads MGHRA; CDR2 reads YSYEKL. The CDR3 spells CASSQEPPDRHNKQFF. CDR3 coding DNA: TGCGCCAGCAGCCAAGAACCCCCAGACAGACACAATAAGCAGTTCTTC.

With regard to this clonotype: Likely a read error: the CDR3 ends without its conserved phenylalanine or tryptophan. J is TRBJ2-7 and V is TRBV5-4; possibly TRBD1 for D (5 bases). The germline gives CDR1 SGHNT, CDR2 YYREEE (reference sequence). CDR3 length equals 14 residues. The ends were cut back, 1 base at V and 0 bases at J, with 8 bases in the middle. CDR3 DNA sequence: TGTGCCAGCAGCTTGAGGGGTAACTCCTACGAGCAGTACTCT. It is translated as CASSLRGNSYEQYS.

Turning to this clonotype: This sequence may be a read error, since a much larger clone differs from it by one base. The chain employs TRBV6-1 and TRBJ1-6; D is unclear. Germline V gene lookup returns CDR1 MNHNS and CDR2 SASEGT. This CDR3 is 12 amino acids long. The CDR3 sequence is CARSVANSPLHF. The CDR3 DNA is TGTGCCAGGAGTGTCGCGAATTCACCCCTCCACTTT.

To note about this clonotype: The junction departs from the called germline gene at one end, perhaps through a read error. This chain joins TRBV11-1 and TRBJ1-1; the match to TRBD1 covers 8 bases. Germline CDR1 SGHAT, CDR2 FQDESV (reference sequence). This CDR3 comprises 14 residues. The CDR3 protein is CASSQPGGLTETFF. In DNA, the CDR3 is TGTGCCAGTAGCCAACCAGGGGGCCTCACTGAAACTTTCTTT. Filled out from reference TRBV11-1 and TRBJ1-1, the complete variable domain reads EAEVAQSPRYKITEKSQAVAFWCDPISGHATLYWYRQILGQGPELLVQFQDESVVDDSQLPKDRFSAERLKGVDSTLKIQPAELGDSAMYLCASSQPGGLTETFFGQGTRLTVV.

There are a few counts of this clonotype. The chain joins TRBV4-1 to TRBJ2-2; either TRBD1 or TRBD2 may fit D (5 bases each). CDR1 MGHRA and CDR2 YSYEKL come from the germline V gene. The CDR3 spans 15 residues. V was trimmed by 4 bases and J by 7 bases, leaving 16 bases between them. CDR3 nucleotides: TGCGCCAGCAGCCGCGTCGGAGGCAGGGACGGGGAGCTGTTTTTT. Amino acids: CASSRVGGRDGELFF.

This rearrangement joins TRBV5-5 to TRBJ1-2, with TRBD1 identical over 9 bases. V shed 2 bases and J 8 bases; nucleotides not matched to a gene: 22. The CDR3 is 19 amino acids. Germline lookup yields CDR1 SGHKS and CDR2 YYEKEE (reference sequence). The CDR3 loop reads CASSFTGRQGGGSRLGYTF. The CDR3 nucleotides read TGTGCCAGCAGCTTTACTGGTCGACAGGGGGGTGGGAGCAGATTGGGCTACACCTTC.

On this clonotype: Germline and junction disagree at one end, which may indicate a read error. The chain recombines TRBV14 with TRBJ1-2, with D perhaps TRBD1 (6 bases). In germline, CDR1 is SGHDN, CDR2 FVKESK. This CDR3 is built from 15 residues. The CDR3 spells CASNQARTQGAGYTF. The CDR3 bases are TGTGCCAGCAACCAAGCAAGGACACAGGGCGCTGGCTACACCTTC. The entire variable domain, with the rest obtained from reference TRBV14 and TRBJ1-2, is as follows: EAGVTQFPSHSVIEKGQTVTLRCDPISGHDNLYWYRRVMGKEIKFLLHFVKESKQDESGMPNNRFLAERTGGTYSTLKVQPAELEDSGVYFCASNQARTQGAGYTFGSGTRLTVV.

Remarks on this clonotype: Possible read error: a much larger clone is one base away. The chain carries TRBV12-5 and TRBJ2-2; no clear D. The CDR3 extends over 12 amino acids. Germline CDR1 and CDR2: LGHNT and FRNRAP. For the CDR3, the DNA is TGTGCTAGTGGTTTGGGTACCGTGGAGCTGTTTTTT. This codes for CASGLGTVELFF.

Only one count was recorded for this clonotype. With a much larger clone just one base away, this may be a read error. The rearrangement joins TRBV5-1 to TRBJ2-7, with 12 bases aligning to TRBD2. J gave up 6 bases and V 4 bases, and 11 bases lay outside the gene matches. CDR1 is SGHRS, CDR2 YFSETQ, per germline. The CDR3 runs 16 residues. This CDR3 reads CASSGGLAGPAGEQYF. The CDR3 nucleotides are TGCGCCAGCAGCGGGGGACTAGCGGGTCCAGCGGGCGAGCAGTACTTC.

About this clonotype itself: A much larger clone differs from this one at a single base, so this may be a read error. The chain has TRBV6-6 and TRBJ2-5; TRBD1 is a possible D gene (6 bases). Looked up from germline, CDR1 is MNHNY and CDR2 is SVGAGI (reference sequence). CDR3 size: 14 residues. Here the CDR3 DNA reads TGTGCCAGCAGATTCGGACAGACCCAAGAGACCGAGTACTTC. Translation: CASRFGQTQETEYF.

A remark on this clonotype: In this CDR3 the conserved last residue, phenylalanine or tryptophan, is missing, so a read error is likely. This chain uses TRBV11-2 with TRBJ2-2; 11 positions match TRBD2. Per germline, CDR1 SGHAT and CDR2 FQNNGV. The CDR3 is 17 amino acids. The CDR3 protein is CASRGLAGVMRTGELFS. The CDR3 DNA reads as TGTGCCAGCAGAGGACTAGCGGGCGTAATGAGGACCGGTGAGCTGTTTTCT.

This clonotype was observed at least ten times. J is TRBJ2-5 and V is TRBV6-6; 9 bases match TRBD1. The V segment lost 2 bases and the J segment 5 bases; nucleotides outside the gene matches: 6. Germline V gene sequence: CDR1 MNHNY, CDR2 SVGAGI (reference sequence). The CDR3 sequence is 15 residues long. Here the CDR3 reads CASSYPGTGFETQYF. The CDR3 DNA reads as TGTGCCAGCAGTTACCCGGGGACAGGGTTTGAGACCCAGTACTTC.